These T cell receptor beta chains were read from a single sample in a study of blood T cell repertoires in COVID-19. Only in-frame clones appear in the TCRdb table, and some are missing; sequencing was by immunoSEQ multiplex PCR. The sample shows over 350,000 clones, roughly 91% of them seen only once. Sequencing was performed on PBMCs or T cells enriched from blood (not recorded which). The receptor set was obtained from a woman between 18 and 29 years old who had recovered from COVID-19. The CDR3 runs from the conserved cysteine through the conserved F or W. The order of the fields is V gene, clone size, J gene, CDR3 protein. Clone size appears in some rows only: once, few, many, or a class for an expanded clone.

TRBV28,.,TRBJ2-5,CASRVYGETQYF
TRBV5-4,.,TRBJ2-1,CASSSLSGGAYNEQFF
TRBV7-2,.,TRBJ1-1,CASSHDRETEAFF
TRBV7-8,.,TRBJ1-5,CASSLARASNQPQHF
TRBV28,once,TRBJ1-2,CASSLNPGGDYGYTF
TRBV18,once,TRBJ2-1,CASSSGDSYNEQFF
TRBV4-3,.,TRBJ1-2,CASSQDHRVPYGYTF
TRBV5-6,.,TRBJ1-1,CASSLEKGGPNTEAFF
TRBV9,.,TRBJ2-1,CASSASQSRLGNEQFF
TRBV7-9,.,TRBJ1-6,CASSLFGESNSPLHF
TRBV3-1/TRBV3-2,.,TRBJ2-7,CASSSGRWDRGRVDEQYF
TRBV9,.,TRBJ2-7,CASSASGQGYEQYF
TRBV6-5,.,TRBJ2-1,CASSYTRNNEQFF
TRBV12-5,few,TRBJ1-5,CASGSRDSQFRSNQPQHF
TRBV29-1,.,TRBJ2-7,CSVEDRGERYEQYF
TRBV19,few,TRBJ1-1,CATRQGNTEAFF
TRBV7-2,once,TRBJ1-2,CASSLVGHGYTF
TRBV5-4,.,TRBJ2-7,CASSLELSSGGTYEQYF
TRBV5-1,once,TRBJ2-3,CASSVAGTTDTQYF
TRBV6-5,.,TRBJ1-2,CASSYSEQISNYGYTF
TRBV5-1,.,TRBJ2-3,CASSLQVAGTDTQYF
TRBV7-8,.,TRBJ1-1,CASSLGRSGGSRTEAFF
TRBV5-5,.,TRBJ2-3,CASSLASGTDTQYF
TRBV5-8,once,TRBJ1-5,CASTHTIIMNQPQHF
TRBV7-9,.,TRBJ1-2,CASSPPRTLENYGYTF
TRBV11-3,.,TRBJ2-3,CASSLGLAGSDTQYF
TRBV13,.,TRBJ2-7,CASSSGLNSYEQYF
TRBV2,.,TRBJ2-7,CASSEVSVYEQYF
TRBV6-1,.,TRBJ2-3,CASSEARGGPDTQYF
TRBV5-1,.,TRBJ2-3,CASRGSSDTQYF
TRBV7-2,.,TRBJ2-5,CASSPPGLAGETQYF
TRBV2,.,TRBJ1-1,CASSAPPGEAFF
TRBV6-5,.,TRBJ2-1,CASSYWGLDNEQFF
TRBV10-3,.,TRBJ2-2,CAIRPQGATYTGELFF
TRBV18,.,TRBJ2-7,CASSPARGSEQYF
TRBV28,.,TRBJ1-3,CASSSRDRSGNTIYF
TRBV20-1,.,TRBJ1-4,CSASVLESEKLFF
TRBV5-1,.,TRBJ2-3,CASSWAPAETDTQYF
TRBV3-1/TRBV3-2,.,TRBJ2-1,CASSPRQGNEQFF
TRBV28,.,TRBJ1-4,CASSLIDRGGEKLFF
TRBV15,.,TRBJ1-4,CATSRGAGVSEKLFF
TRBV12-5,.,TRBJ1-1,CASGWTGGFTEAFF
TRBV5-1,.,TRBJ1-4,CASSQRTGTGYEKLFF
TRBV2,.,TRBJ1-4,CASRVYGQVEKLFF
TRBV19,.,TRBJ1-6,CASSTPSGQQGYNSPLHF
TRBV6-6,.,TRBJ1-1,CASSQLNRADGGNTEAFF
TRBV30,.,TRBJ2-3,CAWSGPAGALADTQYF
TRBV5-1,.,TRBJ1-3,CASSAGTGGVGSGNTIYF
TRBV12-2,once,TRBJ1-5,CASRSKYSNSNQPQHF
TRBV25-1,.,TRBJ2-7,CATAGTGGSYEQYF
TRBV6-5,.,TRBJ2-7,CASSSVVSDQYF
TRBV28,.,TRBJ1-2,CASSYRGQGYTF
TRBV6-1,.,TRBJ2-6,CASSANDRTGANVLTF